The clone carrying this TCR beta chain showed up many times. Its antigen is not identified. The sample originates from a study of neurological immune-mediated disorders. Libraries from sorted cells each used about 1 million CD4+ or CD8+ T cells. General study results and limits: The study found no CDR3 amino acid sequences shared by expanded clones across subjects, suggesting private repertoires in all groups.

Each TCR transcript was tagged with a 10-nucleotide random UMI during 5'RACE. TCRdb analysed the 5' RACE reads with MiXCR anew, one entry per CDR3 protein. The data show more than 25,000 distinct CDR3 sequences, with about 4% seen just once and 20% to 30% held by the top ten. In germline, CDR1 is SGHVS, CDR2 FQNEAQ. The junction had 11 bases not matched to a gene; V was cut back by 5 bases and J by 0 bases. CDR3 length: 19 amino acids. Sequences were obtained from CD4+ T cells from blood. The receptor's source is a woman in her forties in good health. The genes are TRBV7-8 and TRBJ1-5; the match to TRBD1 covers 12 bases. The CDR3 nucleotides read TGTGCCAGCAGCATGGGGACAGGGGGCACGATAGGTAGCAATCAGCCCCAGCATTTT. Amino acid sequence: CASSMGTGGTIGSNQPQHF.